Listed below are T cell receptor beta chains from one sample, sequenced in a study of prognosis after radiotherapy for stage I lung cancer. TCRdb re-analysed the multiplex PCR reads in MiXCR, keeping a single row per CDR3 protein. This sample has 20,000 to 30,000 distinct CDR3 sequences; around 41% occur once, and the top ten carry around 33%. Specimen: PBMCs, collected before or after stereotactic body radiation therapy (not recorded which). The receptors originated from a donor over 45 with non-small cell lung cancer. The CDR3 runs from the conserved cysteine through the conserved F or W. The D gene is left open where the match is weak. Clone size is given for some rows only: seen once, a few or many times, or a class if the clone is expanded.

>TRBD2|TRBJ2-5|TRBV4-1|many
CASSQDAAGEQETQYF
TGCGCCAGCAGCCAAGATGCAGCGGGGGAGCAAGAGACCCAGTACTTC
>NA|TRBJ2-7|TRBV30|NA
CAWSPYAGTYEQYF
TGTGCCTGGAGCCCATATGCGGGTACCTACGAGCAGTACTTC
>NA|TRBJ1-2|TRBV5-1|medium-sized
CASSLDGLSFYGYTF
TGCGCCAGCAGCTTGGATGGGCTCTCCTTCTATGGCTACACCTTC
>NA|TRBJ2-7|TRBV6-5|many
CASSYSREGAVFTGEQYF
TGTGCCAGCAGTTACTCCCGGGAGGGGGCGGTTTTCACGGGGGAGCAGTACTTC
>TRBD1|TRBJ2-5|TRBV28|many
CASSLAYRGQETQYF
TGTGCCAGCAGTTTAGCCTACAGGGGCCAAGAGACCCAGTACTTC
>NA|TRBJ1-5|TRBV20-1|once
CSARAPGFLAQPQHF
TGCAGTGCTAGAGCCCCAGGGTTCCTGGCCCAGCCCCAGCATTTT
>TRBD1|TRBJ1-1|TRBV13|many
CASSQGGSNTEAFF
TGTGCCAGCAGCCAAGGGGGCTCGAACACTGAAGCTTTCTTT
>TRBD2|TRBJ2-3|TRBV12-3/TRBV12-4|NA
CASSEASSGRQHQYF
TGTGCCAGCAGTGAGGCGTCTAGCGGGAGGCAGCACCAGTATTTT
>NA|TRBJ2-5|TRBV6-8|medium-sized
CASRPQAGHQETQYF
TGTGCCAGCAGACCCCAAGCGGGCCACCAAGAGACCCAGTACTTC
>NA|TRBJ1-1|TRBV5-1|NA
CASSLASGTEAFF
TGCGCCAGCAGCTTGGCCAGTGGGACTGAAGCTTTCTTT
>NA|TRBJ1-6|TRBV19|many
CASSKRQGTNSPLHF
TGTGCCAGTAGTAAAAGGCAGGGAACTAATTCACCCCTCCACTTT
>NA|TRBJ2-7|TRBV6-2/TRBV6-3|NA
CASSEQVVGAEEQYF
TGTGCCAGCAGTGAGCAGGTCGTGGGGGCTGAAGAGCAGTACTTC
>NA|TRBJ2-7|TRBV2|NA
CASSDQGEGGYEQYF
TGTGCCAGCAGTGATCAGGGCGAAGGGGGATACGAGCAGTACTTC
>TRBD2|TRBJ2-1|TRBV7-8|NA
CASSGYPGGNEQFF
TGTGCCAGCAGCGGATACCCGGGGGGCAATGAGCAGTTCTTC
>NA|TRBJ2-2|TRBV6-1|many
CATKLAGELFF
TGTGCCACCAAGTTAGCCGGGGAGCTGTTTTTT
>TRBD1|TRBJ1-2|TRBV7-2|medium-sized
CASNNPTRTGKGYTF
TGTGCCAGCAACAACCCCACCCGGACAGGGAAGGGCTACACCTTC
>NA|TRBJ2-1|TRBV28|NA
CASSLPRGDINEQFF
TGTGCCAGCAGTTTACCCAGGGGGGACATCAATGAGCAGTTCTTC
>NA|TRBJ1-3|TRBV4-1|many
CASSQVIVSGNTIYF
TGCGCCAGCAGCCAAGTTATTGTTTCTGGAAACACCATATATTTT
>NA|TRBJ1-1|TRBV7-2|many
CASSFGFDTEAFF
TGTGCCAGCAGCTTCGGGTTTGACACTGAAGCTTTCTTT
>TRBD2|TRBJ2-2|TRBV11-2|NA
CASSLPGLAGEGGELFF
TGTGCCAGCAGCTTACCCGGACTAGCGGGAGAAGGAGGGGAGCTGTTTTTT
>TRBD2|TRBJ2-1|TRBV11-2|NA
CASRTLGGRQFNEQFF
TGTGCCAGCAGGACTCTGGGAGGGCGCCAGTTTAATGAGCAGTTCTTC
>NA|TRBJ1-2|TRBV7-8|NA
CASSSQPWDYCYTF
TGTGCCAGCAGCTCTCAGCCATGGGACTATTGCTACACCTTC
>TRBD2|TRBJ2-3|TRBV5-1|many
CASSAGLAKDTDTQYF
TGCGCCAGCAGCGCGGGACTAGCAAAGGACACAGATACGCAGTATTTT
>NA|TRBJ2-1|TRBV6-4|many
CASTRGSLGNEQFF
TGTGCCAGCACTCGAGGGTCTCTAGGCAATGAGCAGTTCTTC
>NA|TRBJ1-2|TRBV20-1|NA
CSARDQNYGYTF
TGCAGTGCTAGAGATCAGAACTATGGCTACACCTTC
>NA|TRBJ2-3|TRBV2|many
CASSVNDVEEDTQYF
TGTGCCAGCAGTGTAAACGACGTAGAAGAAGATACGCAGTATTTT